Listed here is a single TCR beta chain. Measured with immunoSEQ multiplex PCR; TCRdb has only the in-frame clones, and not every one. The sample lists 200,000 to 250,000 clones, around 84% occurring once. This sample stems from a study of blood T cell repertoires in COVID-19. On the study more broadly: The United States, Italy and Spain supplied acute and convalescent COVID-19 samples. Sample material is recorded as cDNA or gDNA derived from T cells, B-cell-depleted T cells, or PBMCs.

Germline V gene sequence: CDR1 MNHEY, CDR2 SMNVEV (reference sequence). CDR3 size: 13 residues. The V gene end was trimmed by 11 bases and the J gene end by 3 bases; junction bases not matched to a gene: 7. V gene TRBV27 combines with J gene TRBJ1-5, with TRBD1 matching 7 bases. The sequence was collected from a man in his fifties with active or convalescent COVID-19. The sequencing sample was made of peripheral blood. The CDR3 sequence is CAARGIINQPQHF. Written as DNA, the CDR3 is TGTGCCGCCAGGGGGATAATCAATCAGCCCCAGCATTTT.